This is a list of T cell receptor beta chains from one sample in a study of vaccination and CD4 T cells after COVID-19. TCRdb processed the PCR reads anew with MiXCR; each CDR3 protein has one entry. Among roughly 14,000 distinct CDR3 sequences listed, less than 65% were seen once. Antigens of these TCRs are unknown. The input for sequencing was CD4+ T cells from blood, cultured in vitro, taken before SARS-CoV-2 vaccination. Receptors were obtained from a human donor who had recovered from COVID-19. Each CDR3 is given with its conserved first and last residue. A D gene is named only where the DNA matches it firmly. Clone sizes are given selectively: once, few, many, or a class where the clone is expanded.

-	-	TRBV15	TRBJ1-2	CATSRDRAGAVGYTF
-	-	TRBV6-2/TRBV6-3	TRBJ1-6	CASSYPNSPLHF
TRBD2	-	TRBV20-1	TRBJ2-1	CSARDPGGGNEQFF
-	few	TRBV19	TRBJ1-2	CASSNPDGANYGYTF
-	-	TRBV6-1	TRBJ2-2	CASTLEGGVGELFF
-	few	TRBV7-2	TRBJ2-1	CASSEYNEQFF
-	-	TRBV6-5	TRBJ2-7	CASSYSTGVNEQYF
TRBD2	-	TRBV27	TRBJ2-5	CASSPRGGGAQETQYF
TRBD1	medium-sized	TRBV6-1	TRBJ1-2	CASSEIPGGVYGYTF
-	few	TRBV7-8	TRBJ1-1	CASSLVAGEAFF
-	few	TRBV20-1	TRBJ1-6	CSAAGNSPLHF